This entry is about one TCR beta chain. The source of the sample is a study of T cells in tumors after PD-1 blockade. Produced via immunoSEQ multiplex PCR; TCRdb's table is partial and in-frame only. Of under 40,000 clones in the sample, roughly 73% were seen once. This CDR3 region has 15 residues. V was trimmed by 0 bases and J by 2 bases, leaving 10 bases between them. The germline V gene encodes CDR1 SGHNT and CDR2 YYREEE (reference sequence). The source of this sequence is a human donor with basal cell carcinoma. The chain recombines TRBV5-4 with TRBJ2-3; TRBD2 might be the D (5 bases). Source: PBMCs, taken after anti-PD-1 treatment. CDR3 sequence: CASSLASGPTDTQYF. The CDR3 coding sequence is TGTGCCAGCAGCTTGGCGAGCGGACCCACAGATACGCAGTATTTT.